A selection of T cell receptor beta chains follows, all from one sample in a study of glioma-infiltrating T cells after dendritic cell vaccination. Method: immunoSEQ multiplex PCR; TCRdb's copy keeps in-frame clones and lacks some. Found here are 50,000 to 55,000 clones, around nine tenths of them singletons; the top ten hold approximately 5.3%. The specimen was blood, collected after dendritic cell vaccination. Receptors were obtained from a human donor with glioblastoma. CDR3s include the opening cysteine and the closing phenylalanine or tryptophan. D genes are given only for firm matches.

v_call	d_call	j_call	cdr3_nt	cdr3_aa
TRBV7-3	.	TRBJ1-1	TGTGCCAGCAGCCCCGGGGTGCGAGCTTTCTTT	CASSPGVRAFF
TRBV28	TRBD1	TRBJ1-2	TGTGCCAGCAGTTCACCCGGGACAGGCTCCTATGGCTACACCTTC	CASSSPGTGSYGYTF
TRBV18	.	TRBJ1-1	TGTGCCAGCTCACCGGCACGTTTGGGGCCCCCGAACACTGAAGCTTTCTTT	CASSPARLGPPNTEAFF
TRBV18	.	TRBJ2-7	TGTGCCAGCTCACCCGCCAGGGGTTCCTACGAGCAGTACTTC	CASSPARGSYEQYF
TRBV14	.	TRBJ2-2	TGTGCCAGCAGCCAGAGACAGAACGCGAACACCGGGGAGCTGTTTTTT	CASSQRQNANTGELFF
TRBV4-3	TRBD2	TRBJ2-7	TGCGCCAGCAGCCAAGATATGGCTAGCGGGTACTCCTACGAGCAGTACTTC	CASSQDMASGYSYEQYF
TRBV30	TRBD1	TRBJ1-3	TGTGCCTGGGTACAGGGGGCGACTGGAAACACCATATATTTT	CAWVQGATGNTIYF
TRBV7-9	TRBD1	TRBJ2-7	TGTGCCAGCAGCCCCTTCGGGACAGGGGCCTACGAGCAGTACTTC	CASSPFGTGAYEQYF
TRBV18	.	TRBJ1-2	TGTGCCAGCTCACCCTCGGACACTCGGGGCTACACCTTC	CASSPSDTRGYTF
TRBV15	TRBD2	TRBJ2-2	TGTGCCACCAGCACCAGGACTAGCGCCTACACCGGGGAGCTGTTTTTT	CATSTRTSAYTGELFF
TRBV19	TRBD2	TRBJ2-1	TGTGCCAGTAAGGGACTTTGGCTAGCGGACTACAATGAGCAGTTCTTC	CASKGLWLADYNEQFF
TRBV10-3	.	TRBJ2-5	TGTGCCATAACACGGGGAGGAGGGGAGACCCAGTACTTC	CAITRGGGETQYF
TRBV10-3	TRBD1	TRBJ2-6	TGTGCCATCAGCGCGGGACAGGTGGGACCTGGGGCCAACGTCCTGACTTTC	CAISAGQVGPGANVLTF
TRBV19	.	TRBJ1-1	TGTGCCAGTAGTAACTGGGCACACACTGAAGCTTTCTTT	CASSNWAHTEAFF
TRBV9	TRBD1	TRBJ2-2	TGTGCCAGCAGCGTAGGGACAGGGAACACCGGGGAGCTGTTTTTT	CASSVGTGNTGELFF
TRBV5-1	.	TRBJ2-7	TGCGCCAGCAGCTTGGAGACAGCGAACGAGCAGTACTTC	CASSLETANEQYF
TRBV2	.	TRBJ2-7	TGTGCCAGCAGTGGGGACTTTGGGGGCGAGCAGTACTTC	CASSGDFGGEQYF
TRBV28	TRBD1	TRBJ2-7	TGTGCCAGCAGTTTACCGGGACAGAAATCCTACGAGCAGTACTTC	CASSLPGQKSYEQYF
TRBV18	.	TRBJ1-2	TGTGCCAGCTCACCGACCCAGGGACATGATGGCTACACCTTC	CASSPTQGHDGYTF
TRBV9	TRBD1	TRBJ2-1	TGTGCCAGCAGCGTAGCGACAGGGGTCTATGGGACTGCTCTGGGATACAATGAGCAGTTCTTC	CASSVATGVYGTALGYNEQFF